The clone carrying this TCR beta chain was recorded many times. Its antigen is not identified. CDR1 and CDR2 (germline): SEHNR, FQNEAQ (reference sequence). The CDR3 loop spans 16 amino acids. V shed 4 bases and J shed 0 bases, with 14 bases lying between them. Clinical symptoms, serum thyroxine and TRAb, thyroid ultrasound and orbital computed tomography together formed the diagnostic basis. The data stem from a study of T cells in Graves' hyperthyroidism and ophthalmopathy. General study points: In the blood, most expanded thyroid clonotypes above 0.001 appeared as well. From stable hyperthyroidism, ophthalmopathy was set apart by a 13 V-J model.

Authors of the study amplified TCR beta CDR3 regions from RNA transcripts. With the HTBI primer set, the TCR CDR3 went through a first round of RT-PCR. TCRdb reprocessed the multiplex PCR reads via MiXCR and lists one record per CDR3 protein. Here the sample spans roughly 750,000 distinct CDR3 sequences, approximately 16% being singletons. The sequence was collected from a man younger than 35 with Graves' hyperthyroidism. V usage is TRBV7-9 and J usage is TRBJ2-3; tentatively, D is TRBD1 (6 bases). Material: blood. The CDR3 sequence: CASSSTDRISTDTQYF. CDR3 DNA: TGTGCCAGCAGCTCCACCGACAGGATTAGCACAGATACGCAGTATTTT. The variable domain in full, with the rest retrieved from reference TRBV7-9 and TRBJ2-3, is DTGVSQNPRHKITKRGQNVTFRCDPISEHNRLYWYRQTLGQGPEFLTYFQNEAQLEKSRLLSDRFSAERPKGSFSTLEIQRTEQGDSAMYLCASSSTDRISTDTQYFGPGTRLTVL.